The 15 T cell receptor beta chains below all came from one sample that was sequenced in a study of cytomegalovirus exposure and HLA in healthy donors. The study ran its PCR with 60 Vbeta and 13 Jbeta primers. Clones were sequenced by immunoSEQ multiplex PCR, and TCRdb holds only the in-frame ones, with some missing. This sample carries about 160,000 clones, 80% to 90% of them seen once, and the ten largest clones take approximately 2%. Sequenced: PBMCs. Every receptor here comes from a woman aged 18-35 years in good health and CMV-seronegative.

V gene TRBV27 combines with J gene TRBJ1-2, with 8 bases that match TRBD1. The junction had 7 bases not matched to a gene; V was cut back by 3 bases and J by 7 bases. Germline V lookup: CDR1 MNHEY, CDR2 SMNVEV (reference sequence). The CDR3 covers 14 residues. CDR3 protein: CASSFQQGASGYTF. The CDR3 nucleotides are TGTGCCAGCAGTTTCCAGCAGGGGGCCTCTGGCTACACCTTC.

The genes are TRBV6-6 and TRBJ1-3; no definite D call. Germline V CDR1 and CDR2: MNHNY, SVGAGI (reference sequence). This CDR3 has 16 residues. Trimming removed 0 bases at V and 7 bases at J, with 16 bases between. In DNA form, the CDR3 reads TGTGCCAGCAGTTACTCGGGCCCTTACATTAGGAACACCATATATTTT. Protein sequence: CASSYSGPYIRNTIYF.

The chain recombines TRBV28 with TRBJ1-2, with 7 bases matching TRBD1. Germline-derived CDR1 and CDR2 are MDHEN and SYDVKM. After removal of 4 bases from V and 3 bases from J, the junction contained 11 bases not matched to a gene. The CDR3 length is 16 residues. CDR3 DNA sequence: TGTGCCAGCAGTTCCTTTACAGGGGACCGGGACTATGGCTACACCTTC. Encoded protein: CASSSFTGDRDYGYTF.

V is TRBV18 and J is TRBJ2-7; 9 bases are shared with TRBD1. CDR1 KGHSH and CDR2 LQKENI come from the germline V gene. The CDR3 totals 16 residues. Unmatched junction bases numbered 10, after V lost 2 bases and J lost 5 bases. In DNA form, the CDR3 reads TGTGCCAGCTCACCAGATGACAGGGGGGTTCGCCACGAGCAGTACTTC. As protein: CASSPDDRGVRHEQYF.

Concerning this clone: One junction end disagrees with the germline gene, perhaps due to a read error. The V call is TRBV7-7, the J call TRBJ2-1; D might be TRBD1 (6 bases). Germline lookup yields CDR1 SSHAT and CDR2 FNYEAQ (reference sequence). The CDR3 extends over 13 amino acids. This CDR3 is CASSLVPGDEQFF. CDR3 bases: TGTGCTAGCAGCTTAGTTCCAGGGGATGAGCAGTTCTTC.

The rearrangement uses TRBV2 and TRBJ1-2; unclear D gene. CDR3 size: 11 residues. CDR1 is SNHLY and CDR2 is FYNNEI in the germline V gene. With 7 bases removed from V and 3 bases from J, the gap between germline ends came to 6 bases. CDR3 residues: CASTGDYGYTF. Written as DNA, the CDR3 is TGTGCCAGCACTGGAGACTATGGCTACACCTTC.

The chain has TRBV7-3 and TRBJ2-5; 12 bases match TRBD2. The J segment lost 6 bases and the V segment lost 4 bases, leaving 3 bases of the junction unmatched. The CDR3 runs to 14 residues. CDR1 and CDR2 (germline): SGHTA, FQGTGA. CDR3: CASSSGLAGQTQYF. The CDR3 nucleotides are TGTGCCAGCAGCTCCGGACTAGCGGGGCAGACCCAGTACTTC.

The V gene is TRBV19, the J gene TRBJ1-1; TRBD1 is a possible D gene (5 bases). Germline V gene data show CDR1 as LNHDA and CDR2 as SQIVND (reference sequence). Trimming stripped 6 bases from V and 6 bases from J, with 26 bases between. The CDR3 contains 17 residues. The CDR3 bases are TGTGCCAGTAGCCGTAGGGGCCCGGTCATCTCTAACGCTGAAGCTTTCTTT. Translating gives CASSRRGPVISNAEAFF.

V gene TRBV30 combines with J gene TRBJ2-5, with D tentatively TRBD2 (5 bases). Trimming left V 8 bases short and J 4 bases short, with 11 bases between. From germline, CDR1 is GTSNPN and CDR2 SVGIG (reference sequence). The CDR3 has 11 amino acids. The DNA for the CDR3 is TGTGCCCTCAGTCGGGGAGAGACCCAGTACTTC. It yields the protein CALSRGETQYF.

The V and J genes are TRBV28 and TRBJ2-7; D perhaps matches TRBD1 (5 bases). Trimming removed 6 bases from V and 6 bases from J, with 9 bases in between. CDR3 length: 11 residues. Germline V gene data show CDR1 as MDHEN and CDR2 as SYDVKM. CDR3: CASRLGLEQYF. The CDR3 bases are TGTGCCAGCAGGTTGGGGCTCGAGCAGTACTTC.

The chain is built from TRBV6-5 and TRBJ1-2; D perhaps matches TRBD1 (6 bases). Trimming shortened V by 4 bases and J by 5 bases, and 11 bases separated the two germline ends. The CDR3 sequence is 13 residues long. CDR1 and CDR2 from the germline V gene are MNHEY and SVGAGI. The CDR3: CASSSPGQYGYTF. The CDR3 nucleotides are TGTGCCAGCAGTTCCCCCGGACAGTATGGCTACACCTTC.

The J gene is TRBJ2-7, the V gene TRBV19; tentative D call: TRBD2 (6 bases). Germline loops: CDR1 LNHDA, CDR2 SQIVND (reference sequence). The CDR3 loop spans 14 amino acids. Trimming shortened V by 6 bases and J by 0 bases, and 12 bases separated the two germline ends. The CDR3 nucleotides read TGTGCCAGTAGGGAGGAGCGGGCCTCCTACGAGCAGTACTTC. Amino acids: CASREERASYEQYF.

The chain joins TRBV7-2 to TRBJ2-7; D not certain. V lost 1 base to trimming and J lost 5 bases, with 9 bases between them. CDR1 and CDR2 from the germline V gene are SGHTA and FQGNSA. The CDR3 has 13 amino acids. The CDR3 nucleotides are TGTGCCAGCAGCTTAGATTTAGAGGACGAGCAGTACTTC. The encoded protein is CASSLDLEDEQYF.

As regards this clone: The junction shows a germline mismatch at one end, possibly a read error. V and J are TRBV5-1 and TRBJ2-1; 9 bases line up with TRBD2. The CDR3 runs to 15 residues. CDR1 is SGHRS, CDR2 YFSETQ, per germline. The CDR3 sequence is CAGSFGAGGPPEQFF. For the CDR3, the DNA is TGCGCCGGCAGCTTCGGTGCGGGGGGGCCCCCTGAGCAGTTCTTC.

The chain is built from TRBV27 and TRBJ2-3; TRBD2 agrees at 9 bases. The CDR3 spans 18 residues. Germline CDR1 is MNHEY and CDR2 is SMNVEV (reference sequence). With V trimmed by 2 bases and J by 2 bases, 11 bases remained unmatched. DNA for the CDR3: TGTGCCAGCAGTTTAGCATGGCGGGGGGGAGGTAACACAGATACGCAGTATTTT. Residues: CASSLAWRGGGNTDTQYF.